The T cell receptor (beta chain) under discussion was sequenced for a study of blood T cell repertoires in COVID-19. Overall study context: COVID-19 samples, acute and convalescent, were from the United States, Italy and Spain. PBMCs, B-cell-depleted T cells, or T cells provided the cDNA or gDNA that made up the material.

Under the authors' procedure: Estimates of nucleated cell counts were drawn from the amplification of reference gene primers. Profiling relied on immunoSEQ multiplex PCR, and the TCRdb table lists in-frame clones only, not all of them. Clonal size and the V and J genes are those of that table, whereas D and trimming came from the DNA. The sample holds 150,000 or so clones, around 93% seen once. Sequenced sample: peripheral blood. The TCR sequence derives from a woman between 50 and 59 years old with acute or convalescent COVID-19.

The CDR3 region is CASRLGGFNEKLFF. Here the CDR3 DNA reads TGTGCCAGCAGACTCGGGGGTTTCAATGAAAAACTGTTTTTT. This chain links TRBV28 with TRBJ1-4, with TRBD1 as a possible D gene (5 bases). V was trimmed by 6 bases and J by 5 bases, leaving 13 bases between them. Germline CDR1 reads MDHEN; CDR2 reads SYDVKM. This CDR3 region has 14 residues.